This TCR beta chain was retrieved from a study of siplizumab effects on memory and regulatory T cells. The table came from immunoSEQ multiplex PCR; TCRdb's copy has only in-frame clones and leaves some out. Found here are 100,000 to 110,000 clones, approximately 94% of them singletons; the top ten hold approximately 1.3%. V dropped 2 bases and J dropped 3 bases, with 6 bases sitting between them. Looked up from germline, CDR1 is SGHRS and CDR2 is YFSETQ. The CDR3 has 13 amino acids. The TCR comes from a human donor in good health. Sequenced material: non-Treg CD4+ T cells sorted from blood. The V call is TRBV5-1, the J call TRBJ2-1; D gene ambiguous. The CDR3 protein is CASSFKDYNEQFF. The DNA for the CDR3 is TGCGCCAGCAGCTTTAAGGACTACAATGAGCAGTTCTTC.